This TCR beta chain was recovered during a study of blood T cell repertoires in COVID-19. Whole-study context: Sites across the United States, Italy and Spain contributed samples from acute and convalescent COVID-19. T cells, B-cell-depleted T cells, or PBMCs supplied cDNA or gDNA.

V dropped 0 bases and J dropped 7 bases, with 10 bases sitting between them. Looked up from germline, CDR1 is GTSNPN and CDR2 is SVGIG (reference sequence). This CDR3 comprises 13 residues. In the source study's methods: Amplification of reference gene primers was used by the study to estimate nucleated cell counts. Libraries were prepared by immunoSEQ multiplex PCR; TCRdb keeps only in-frame clonotypes and omits some of them. D and trimming were read from the DNA, whereas the V and J calls and clone size are those reported in that table. The repertoire holds about 120,000 clones, with 81% as singletons.

V usage is TRBV30 and J usage is TRBJ1-3; D possibly corresponds to TRBD1 (5 bases). The TCR sequence derives from a human donor in a cohort sampled during active COVID-19. Sequencing used peripheral blood. CDR3 amino acids: CAWSVGQGNTIYF. For the CDR3, the DNA is TGTGCCTGGAGTGTGGGCCAGGGCAACACCATATATTTT. The full variable domain, with the rest looked up from reference TRBV30 and TRBJ1-3, is SQTIHQWPATLVQPVGSPLSLECTVEGTSNPNLYWYRQAAGRGLQLLFYSVGIGQISSEVPQNLSASRPQDRQFILSSKKLLLSDSGFYLCAWSVGQGNTIYFGEGSWLTVV.